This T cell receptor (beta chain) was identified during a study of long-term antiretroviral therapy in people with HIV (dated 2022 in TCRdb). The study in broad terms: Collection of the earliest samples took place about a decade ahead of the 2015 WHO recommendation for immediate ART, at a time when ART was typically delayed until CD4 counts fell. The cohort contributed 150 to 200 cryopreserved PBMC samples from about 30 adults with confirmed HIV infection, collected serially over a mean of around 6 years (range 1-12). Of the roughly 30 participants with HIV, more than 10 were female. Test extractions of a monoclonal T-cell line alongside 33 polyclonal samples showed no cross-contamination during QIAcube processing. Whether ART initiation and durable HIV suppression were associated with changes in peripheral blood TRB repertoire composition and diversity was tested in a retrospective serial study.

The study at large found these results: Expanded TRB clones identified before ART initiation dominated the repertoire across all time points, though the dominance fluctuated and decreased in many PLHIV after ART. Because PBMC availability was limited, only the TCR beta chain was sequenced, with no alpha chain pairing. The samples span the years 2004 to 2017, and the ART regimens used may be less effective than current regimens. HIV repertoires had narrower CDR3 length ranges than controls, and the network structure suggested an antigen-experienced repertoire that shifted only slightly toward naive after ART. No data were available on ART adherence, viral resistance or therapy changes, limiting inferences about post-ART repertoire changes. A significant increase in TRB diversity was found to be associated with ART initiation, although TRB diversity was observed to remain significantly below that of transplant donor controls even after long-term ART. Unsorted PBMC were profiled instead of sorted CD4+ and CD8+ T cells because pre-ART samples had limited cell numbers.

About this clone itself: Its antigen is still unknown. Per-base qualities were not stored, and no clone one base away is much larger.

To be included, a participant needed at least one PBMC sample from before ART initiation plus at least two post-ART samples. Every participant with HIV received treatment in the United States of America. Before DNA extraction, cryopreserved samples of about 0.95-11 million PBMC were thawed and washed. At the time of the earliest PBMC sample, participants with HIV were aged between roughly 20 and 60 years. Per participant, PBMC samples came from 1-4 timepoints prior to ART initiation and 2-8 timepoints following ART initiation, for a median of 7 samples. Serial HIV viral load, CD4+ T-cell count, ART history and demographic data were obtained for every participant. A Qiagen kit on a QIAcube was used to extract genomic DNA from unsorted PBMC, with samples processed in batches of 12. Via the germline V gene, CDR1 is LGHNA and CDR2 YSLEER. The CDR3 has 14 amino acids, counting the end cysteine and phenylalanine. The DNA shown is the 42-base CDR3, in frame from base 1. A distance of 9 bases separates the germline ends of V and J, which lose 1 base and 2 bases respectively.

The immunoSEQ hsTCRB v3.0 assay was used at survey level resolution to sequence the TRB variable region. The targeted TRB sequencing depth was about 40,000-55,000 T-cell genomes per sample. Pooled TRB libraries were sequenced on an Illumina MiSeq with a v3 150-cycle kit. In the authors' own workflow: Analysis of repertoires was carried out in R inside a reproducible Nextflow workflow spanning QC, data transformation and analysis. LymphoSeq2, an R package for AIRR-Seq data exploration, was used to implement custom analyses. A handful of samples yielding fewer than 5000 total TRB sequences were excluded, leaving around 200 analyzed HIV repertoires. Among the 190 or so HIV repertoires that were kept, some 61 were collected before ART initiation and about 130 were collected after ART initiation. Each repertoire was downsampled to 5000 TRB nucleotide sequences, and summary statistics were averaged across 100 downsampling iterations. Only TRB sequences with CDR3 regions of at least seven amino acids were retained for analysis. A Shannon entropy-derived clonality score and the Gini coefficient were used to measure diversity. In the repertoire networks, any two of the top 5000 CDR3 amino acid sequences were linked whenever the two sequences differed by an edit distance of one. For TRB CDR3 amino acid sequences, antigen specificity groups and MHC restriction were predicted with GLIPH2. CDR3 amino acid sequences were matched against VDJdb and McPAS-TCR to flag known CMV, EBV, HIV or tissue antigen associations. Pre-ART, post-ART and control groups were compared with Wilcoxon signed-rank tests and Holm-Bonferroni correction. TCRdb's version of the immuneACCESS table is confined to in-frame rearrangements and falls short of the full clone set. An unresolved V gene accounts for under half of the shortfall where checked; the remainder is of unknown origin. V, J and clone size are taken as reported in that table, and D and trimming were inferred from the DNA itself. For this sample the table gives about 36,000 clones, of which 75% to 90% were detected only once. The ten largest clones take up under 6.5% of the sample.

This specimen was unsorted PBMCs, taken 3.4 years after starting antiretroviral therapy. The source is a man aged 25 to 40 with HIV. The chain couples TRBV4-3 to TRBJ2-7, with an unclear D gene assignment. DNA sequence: TGCGCCAGCAGCCAAGGGCAGGCAGCCTACGAGCAGTACTTC. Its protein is CASSQGQAAYEQYF.